A selection of T cell receptor beta chains follows, all from one sample in a study of blood T cell repertoires in COVID-19. Clones were read by immunoSEQ multiplex PCR, and TCRdb kept only the in-frame ones, dropping some. The sample has 68,000 or so clones; 88% are singletons. Sequenced material: peripheral blood. Receptor source: a human donor in a cohort sampled during active COVID-19. The CDR3 runs from the conserved cysteine through the conserved F or W. D genes are given only for firm matches. For some rows the clone size is stated as once, few or many, or as a class when expanded; others skip it.

len	d_gene	abundance	v_gene	j_gene	CDR3nt	CDR3aa
17	TRBD1	few	TRBV28	TRBJ2-3	TGTGCCAGCAGCTTTTCCCCCGGGACAGGTTCCACAGATACGCAGTATTTT	CASSFSPGTGSTDTQYF
16	NA	NA	TRBV5-6	TRBJ1-1	TGTGCCAGCAGCTTTGGGATCGGAGGATCGAACACTGAAGCTTTCTTT	CASSFGIGGSNTEAFF
14	TRBD1	NA	TRBV28	TRBJ1-2	TGTGCCAGCATGGAGAGGGGACAGCCTTATGGCTACACCTTC	CASMERGQPYGYTF
15	NA	NA	TRBV6-5	TRBJ2-3	TGTGCCAGCAGACCTACAGGGATTCGCACAGATACGCAGTATTTT	CASRPTGIRTDTQYF
16	NA	few	TRBV18	TRBJ1-2	TGTGCCAGCTCACCACCGTATCGAAAGGGGGAAGGTGGCTACACCTTC	CASSPPYRKGEGGYTF
15	TRBD2	NA	TRBV19	TRBJ2-7	TGTGCCAGTAGTTCTCGGACTAGCGGGTCCTACGAGCAGTACTTC	CASSSRTSGSYEQYF
13	NA	NA	TRBV4-3	TRBJ2-3	TGCGCCAGCAGTCATCGGGAGCCAGATACGCAGTATTTT	CASSHREPDTQYF
16	NA	NA	TRBV3-1/TRBV3-2	TRBJ1-2	TGTGCCAGCAGCCAATCACCCCGCGGGGAGAACTATGGCTACACCTTC	CASSQSPRGENYGYTF
13	TRBD2	once	TRBV10-1	TRBJ2-1	TGCGCCAGCAGGCTGGGAGCGGGGTATGAGCAGTTCTTC	CASRLGAGYEQFF
15	TRBD1	NA	TRBV6-5	TRBJ1-2	TGTGCCAGCAGCTACACTAGGGACAGCACGGGTGGCTACACCTTC	CASSYTRDSTGGYTF
14	NA	NA	TRBV7-2	TRBJ2-3	TGTGCCAGCAGCTTAGGGTTCGGGACAGATACGCAGTATTTT	CASSLGFGTDTQYF
11	NA	NA	TRBV21-1	TRBJ2-5	TGTGCCAGCCCGGGGGTAGAGACCCAGTACTTC	CASPGVETQYF
13	TRBD1	NA	TRBV29-1	TRBJ1-1	TGCAGCGTTGCAGGACAGGCGGGGACTGAAGCTTTCTTT	CSVAGQAGTEAFF
16	TRBD1	NA	TRBV10-2	TRBJ2-2	TGCGCCAGCAGCCGGGATAGGACAGGGGGACCCGGGGAGCTGTTTTTT	CASSRDRTGGPGELFF
15	NA	NA	TRBV29-1	TRBJ2-1	TGCAGCGTTGTGCCCGCGCGAAGCTCCTACAATGAGCAGTTCTTC	CSVVPARSSYNEQFF
15	NA	NA	TRBV28	TRBJ2-1	TGTGCCAGCAGTGGGTCAGCGATAGCCTACAATGAGCAGTTCTTC	CASSGSAIAYNEQFF
15	NA	few	TRBV10-3	TRBJ1-1	TGTGCCATCAGTGCTCAGGGACAATCTAATTCTGAAGCTTTCTTT	CAISAQGQSNSEAFF
11	NA	NA	TRBV6-5	TRBJ1-5	TGTGCCAGCACTGCCGGGAGGGCCCAGCATTTT	CASTAGRAQHF
17	TRBD2	few	TRBV9	TRBJ2-3	TGTGCCAGCAGCCTAGGGGCTAGCGGGAGCGGAGCAGATACGCAGTATTTT	CASSLGASGSGADTQYF
14	NA	NA	TRBV30	TRBJ1-4	TGTGCCTGGAGTAGACAGCCTAGTAATGAAAAACTGTTTTTT	CAWSRQPSNEKLFF
14	NA	once	TRBV5-1	TRBJ1-4	TGCGCCAGCAGCTTGGGACAGAACAATGAAAAACTGTTTTTT	CASSLGQNNEKLFF
14	NA	NA	TRBV6-1	TRBJ1-1	TGTGCCAGCAGTGAGGCTGGGAGGGGCCCTGAAGCTTTCTTT	CASSEAGRGPEAFF
16	NA	NA	TRBV21-1	TRBJ1-4	TGTGCCAGCAGTTCTTGGGGGACTGCAACTAATGAAAAACTGTTTTTT	CASSSWGTATNEKLFF
16	NA	NA	TRBV4-3	TRBJ2-7	TGCGCCAGCAGCCCGGCATTGGACTCGAGCTCCTACGAGCAGTACTTC	CASSPALDSSSYEQYF
14	NA	NA	TRBV14	TRBJ1-2	TGTGCCAGCAGCCCCCTCGAGGGTGACTATGGCTACACCTTC	CASSPLEGDYGYTF
19	TRBD2	NA	TRBV5-1	TRBJ2-7	TGCGCCAGCAGCTTGGGGGGTCGGGCTAGCGGGAAGGAGTCCTACGAGCAGTACTTC	CASSLGGRASGKESYEQYF
14	NA	NA	TRBV6-5	TRBJ1-3	TGTGCCAGCAGTCGAGGGATCTCTGGAAACACCATATATTTT	CASSRGISGNTIYF
15	TRBD2	once	TRBV7-2	TRBJ2-3	TGTGCCAGCAGCTTGCAGCGGGGAAGCACAGATACGCAGTATTTT	CASSLQRGSTDTQYF
15	NA	NA	TRBV5-6	TRBJ1-3	TGTGCCAGCAGCTTAGGGGGACGGTCTGGAAACACCATATATTTT	CASSLGGRSGNTIYF
15	NA	NA	TRBV4-1	TRBJ2-7	TGCGCCAGCAGCCAAGATACCCTCGGCTCCTACGAGCAGTACTTC	CASSQDTLGSYEQYF
14	NA	NA	TRBV29-1	TRBJ1-1	TGCAGCGTTGCACAGGCTTCAACCCGCACTGAAGCTTTCTTT	CSVAQASTRTEAFF
15	TRBD2	once	TRBV28	TRBJ2-7	TGTGCCAGCAGTCCGGGACTAGCGGAGGGCAAGGAGCAGTACTTC	CASSPGLAEGKEQYF
15	NA	once	TRBV28	TRBJ2-7	TGTGCCAGCGGGCTTCCCAGGGTAGCTGCCTACGAGCAGTACTTC	CASGLPRVAAYEQYF
13	NA	few	TRBV30	TRBJ2-7	TGTGCCTGGAGTGTATGGGCAGGGTACGAGCAGTACTTC	CAWSVWAGYEQYF
15	NA	NA	TRBV7-6	TRBJ1-4	TGTGCCAGCAGCTTACGGACAGCCATAAATGAAAAACTGTTTTTT	CASSLRTAINEKLFF
15	NA	NA	TRBV4-2	TRBJ1-2	TGTGCCAGCAGCCAATTCGACCAGGGGAACTATGGCTACACCTTC	CASSQFDQGNYGYTF
13	TRBD1	once	TRBV7-2	TRBJ1-2	TGTGCCAGCAGCTTATGGGACAGGGCTGGCTACACCTTC	CASSLWDRAGYTF
15	TRBD1	NA	TRBV5-1	TRBJ2-3	TGCGCCAGCAGCTCCGGACAGGGGGTACAGGATACGCAGTATTTT	CASSSGQGVQDTQYF
16	TRBD1	NA	TRBV6-7	TRBJ2-6	TGTGCCAGCAAAGGGGACAGTTTCTCTGGGGCCAACGTCCTGACTTTC	CASKGDSFSGANVLTF
13	TRBD1	once	TRBV11-1	TRBJ1-2	TGTGCCAGCAGCTTACAGGGGGCAGATGGCTACACCTTC	CASSLQGADGYTF
18	TRBD1	once	TRBV13	TRBJ2-3	TGTGCCAGCAGCTTAGGCCCCACAGGGGGCGGCGTCACAGATACGCAGTATTTT	CASSLGPTGGGVTDTQYF
14	TRBD1	NA	TRBV15	TRBJ2-5	TGTGCCACCAGCGAACGAACAGGGGAAGAGACCCAGTACTTC	CATSERTGEETQYF
14	NA	NA	TRBV2	TRBJ1-6	TGTGCCAGCAGTGAAGAGGGGGTACGATCACCCCTCCACTTT	CASSEEGVRSPLHF
14	TRBD1	NA	TRBV6-5	TRBJ1-1	TGTGCCAGCAGAGCGACAGGGGAGAACACTGAAGCTTTCTTT	CASRATGENTEAFF
15	TRBD1	NA	TRBV19	TRBJ2-5	TGTGCCAGTAGTATAGGTGGACAGGGGAGAAAGACCCAGTACTTC	CASSIGGQGRKTQYF
16	NA	once	TRBV5-1	TRBJ2-6	TGCGCCAGCACACAGGGTGTTAACTCTGGGGCCAACGTCCTGACTTTC	CASTQGVNSGANVLTF
16	TRBD2	NA	TRBV2	TRBJ2-2	TGTGCCAGCAGTGAAACCGGGACTAGAAGGTCCGGGGAGCTGTTTTTT	CASSETGTRRSGELFF
16	TRBD1	once	TRBV3-1/TRBV3-2	TRBJ1-2	TGTGCCAGCAGCCAAAGTCAGGGGGCAAGGTACTATGGCTACACCTTC	CASSQSQGARYYGYTF
15	NA	NA	TRBV5-1	TRBJ2-2	TGCGCCAGCTCCCCCGGAGGGAGGAACACCGGGGAGCTGTTTTTT	CASSPGGRNTGELFF
15	TRBD1	NA	TRBV27	TRBJ2-7	TGTGCCAGCAGTTCGGACAGGGAAAACACCTACGAGCAGTACTTC	CASSSDRENTYEQYF
15	NA	NA	TRBV6-2/TRBV6-3	TRBJ2-2	TGTGCCAGCAGTATGCCGGGACTCCCTCCCGGGGAGCTGTTTTTT	CASSMPGLPPGELFF
15	TRBD1	NA	TRBV24-1	TRBJ1-2	TGTGCCACCAGTGATTCCGGGACAGCGGGAGATGGCTACACCTTC	CATSDSGTAGDGYTF
15	TRBD1	NA	TRBV5-1	TRBJ1-2	TGCGCCAGCAGCTCTGATGACAGGGTGGTTCTAAGCTACACCTTC	CASSSDDRVVLSYTF
15	NA	NA	TRBV7-9	TRBJ1-5	TGTGCCAGCAGCTTCTCAGGGGCAGGGAATCAGCCCCAGCATTTT	CASSFSGAGNQPQHF